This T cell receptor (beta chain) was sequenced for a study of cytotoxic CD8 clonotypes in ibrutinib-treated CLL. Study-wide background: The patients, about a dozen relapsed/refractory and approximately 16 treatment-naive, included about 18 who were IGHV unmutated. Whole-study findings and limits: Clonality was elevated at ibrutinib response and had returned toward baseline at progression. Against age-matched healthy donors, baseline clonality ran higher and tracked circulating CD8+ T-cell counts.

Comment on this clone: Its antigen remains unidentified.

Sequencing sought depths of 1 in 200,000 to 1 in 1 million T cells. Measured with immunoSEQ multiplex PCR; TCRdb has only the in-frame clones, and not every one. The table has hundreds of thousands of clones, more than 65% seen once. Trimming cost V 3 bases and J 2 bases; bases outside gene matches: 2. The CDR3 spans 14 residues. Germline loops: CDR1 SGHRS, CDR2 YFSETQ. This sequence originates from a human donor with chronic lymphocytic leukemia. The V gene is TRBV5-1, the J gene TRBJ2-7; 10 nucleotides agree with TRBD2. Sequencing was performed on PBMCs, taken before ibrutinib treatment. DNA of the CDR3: TGCGCCAGCAGCTACGGACTAGCGGCCTACGAGCAGTACTTC. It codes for CASSYGLAAYEQYF.